Listed here are 18 T cell receptor beta chains from one sample, sequenced in a study of T-cell reconstitution after alpha-beta-depleted transplantation in children (dated by TCRdb to about 2016). Explained via the paper, the treatment or condition label denotes: allogeneic hematopoietic cell transplantation with graft depleted of TCRalphabeta T cells and CD19 B cells. Libraries were made using PCR. The sequencer listed for this sample is Illumina HiSeq 2500. TCR library preparation used molecular barcoding, with unique molecular identifiers applied to normalize quantification of the TCRbeta repertoire. TCRdb handled the public reads itself, with Q25 trimming in fastp and clone calling in MiXCR, and kept productive beta chains. When rows share a CDR3 protein, they turn into one entry using the most common DNA and genes. The sample yields 780,000 or so distinct CDR3 sequences; approximately 15% were counted once. The ten largest account for around 5% of the sample.

This material consisted of PBMCs, mostly from graft donor cells, taken 360 days after TCRalphabeta/CD19-depleted stem cell transplant. These receptors originate from a male patient aged 10 to 17 who had a stem cell transplant for acute lymphoblastic leukemia, so the T cells may come from the graft donor.

The rearrangement joins TRBV9 to TRBJ1-4, with 10 bases aligning to TRBD1. Germline V gives CDR1 SGDLS, CDR2 YYNGEE. Trimming at V came to 4 bases and at J to 8 bases, leaving 8 bases not matched to a gene. This CDR3 contains 15 residues. The CDR3 region has the DNA TGTGCCAGCAGCACGGGAGGACAGGGGGGAGAAAAACTGTTTTTT. It specifies CASSTGGQGGEKLFF. Full variable domain (missing parts from reference TRBV9 and TRBJ1-4): DSGVTQTPKHLITATGQRVTLRCSPRSGDLSVYWYQQSLDQGLQFLIQYYNGEERAKGNILERFSAQQFPDLHSELNLSSLELGDSALYFCASSTGGQGGEKLFFGSGTQLSVL.

This clonotype has a count of ten or more. A junction end diverges from the germline sequence, so it may reflect a read error. V and J are TRBV29-1 and TRBJ2-3, with a possible D match to TRBD2 (5 bases). The CDR3 contains 12 residues. Germline CDR1 is SQVTM and CDR2 is ANQGSEA. The CDR3 DNA sequence: TGCAGCGTTGTATTAGCGACTTCACATCGGGATTTT. It codes for CSVVLATSHRDF.

The chain combines TRBV7-3 with TRBJ2-3; D not certain. The V end was cut by 4 bases, the J end by 1 base, with 12 bases between. Germline-derived CDR1 and CDR2 are SGHTA and FQGTGA. The CDR3 runs to 15 residues. The CDR3 bases are TGTGCCAGCAGCTCCACGGCTTTCCGCACAGATACGCAGTATTTT. It is translated as CASSSTAFRTDTQYF. Complete variable domain (other parts from reference TRBV7-3 and TRBJ2-3): GAGVSQTPSNKVTEKGKYVELRCDPISGHTALYWYRQSLGQGPEFLIYFQGTGAADDSGLPNDRFFAVRPEGSVSTLKIQRTERGDSAVYLCASSSTAFRTDTQYFGPGTRLTVL.

As DNA, the CDR3 is TGTGCCAGCAGCCTCGGACATTCAACCACTGAAGCTTTCTTT. This codes for CASSLGHSTTEAFF. The genes are TRBV4-2 and TRBJ1-1, with D perhaps matching TRBD1 (5 bases). Germline V gene data show CDR1 as LGHNA and CDR2 as YNFKEQ. With 4 bases removed from V and 4 bases from J, the gap between germline ends came to 13 bases. The CDR3 sequence is 14 residues long.

The sample holds a few counts of this clonotype. V gene TRBV18 combines with J gene TRBJ2-5; 8 nucleotides line up with TRBD1. The CDR3 runs to 13 residues. V was pared by 4 bases and J by 3 bases, with 1 base of the junction left unmatched. Germline assignment: CDR1 KGHSH and CDR2 LQKENI. The CDR3 sequence: CASSQGQEETQYF. CDR3 nucleotide sequence: TGTGCCAGCTCACAGGGACAGGAAGAGACCCAGTACTTC.

The rearrangement joins TRBV27 to TRBJ2-7; 14 bases match TRBD2. The CDR3 loop spans 16 amino acids. V lost 2 bases and J lost 3; bases outside the gene matches: 3. Germline CDR1 MNHEY, CDR2 SMNVEV (reference sequence). The CDR3 loop is CASSLTGLAGDYEQYF. The CDR3 DNA reads as TGTGCCAGCAGTTTAACGGGACTAGCGGGAGACTACGAGCAGTACTTC.

The chain combines TRBV5-1 with TRBJ2-1; D is uncertain. There are 15 residues in the CDR3. From germline, CDR1 is SGHRS and CDR2 YFSETQ. Trimming took off 0 bases at V and 3 bases at J, with 10 bases between the two ends. CDR3 nucleotide sequence: TGCGCCAGCAGCTTGGCCTTTCTGGGCTACAATGAGCAGTTCTTC. It codes for CASSLAFLGYNEQFF.

This clonotype was found a few times. The gene calls are TRBV29-1 and TRBJ2-7; 9 bases align to TRBD1. This CDR3 is 14 amino acids long. V shed 6 bases and J 3 bases; nucleotides not matched to a gene: 9. Looked up from germline, CDR1 is SQVTM and CDR2 is ANQGSEA. The chain's CDR3 is CSVRDRDLSYEQYF. As DNA, the CDR3 is TGCAGCGTCCGGGACAGGGATCTAAGCTACGAGCAGTACTTC.

This chain links TRBV20-1 with TRBJ2-7; 9 bases map to TRBD2. This CDR3 has 12 residues. Germline CDR1 reads DFQATT; CDR2 reads SNEGSKA (reference sequence). The chain's CDR3 is CSASGGRAEQYF. The CDR3 DNA reads as TGCAGCGCCTCGGGCGGGAGGGCCGAGCAGTACTTC.

V usage is TRBV5-1 and J usage is TRBJ2-7; 7 nucleotides align to TRBD2. With V trimmed by 4 bases and J by 6 bases, 10 bases remained unmatched. Germline CDR1 reads SGHRS; CDR2 reads YFSETQ. This CDR3 contains 14 residues. The DNA of the CDR3 is TGCGCCAGCAGCCACAAGGCGGGAGCCCGCGAGCAGTACTTC. It codes for CASSHKAGAREQYF.

The chain is built from TRBV4-1 and TRBJ2-3, with TRBD2 matching 9 bases. Losses at the gene ends were 3 bases for V and 5 bases for J; bases not matched to a gene: 9. Looked up from germline, CDR1 is MGHRA and CDR2 is YSYEKL. There are 16 residues in the CDR3. The chain's CDR3 is CASSHFPAGGIDTQYF. CDR3 in DNA: TGCGCCAGCAGCCATTTCCCGGCGGGAGGGATAGATACGCAGTATTTT.

The V call is TRBV11-3, the J call TRBJ2-1; perhaps TRBD1 as D (6 bases). This CDR3 is 13 amino acids long. With 5 bases removed from V and 5 bases from J, the gap between germline ends came to 10 bases. Per the germline V gene, CDR1 is SGHNT and CDR2 is YENEEA. The CDR3 DNA reads TGTGCCAGCAGCACCCACAGGGACAATGAGCAGTTCTTC. Protein: CASSTHRDNEQFF.

CDR3 sequence: CASSLIQNTEAFF. The CDR3 DNA follows: TGTGCCAGCAGTTTAATACAGAACACTGAAGCTTTCTTT. V is TRBV27 and J is TRBJ1-1; no firm D call. Trimming took off 2 bases at V and 1 base at J, with 5 bases between the two ends. Germline V CDR1 and CDR2: MNHEY, SMNVEV (reference sequence). The CDR3 covers 13 residues.

This clonotype appeared a few times. V gene TRBV12-3 or TRBV12-4 combines with J gene TRBJ1-2; no firm D call. The length of the CDR3 is 14 residues. V was clipped by 6 bases and J by 5 bases, with 16 bases between them. The DNA for the CDR3 is TGTGCCAGCAGCACCGACGGGAGTGGATATGGCTACACCTTC. Encoded protein: CASSTDGSGYGYTF.

The chain has TRBV5-1 and TRBJ2-1, with 11 nucleotides matching TRBD2. Losses at the gene ends were 0 bases for V and 6 bases for J; bases not matched to a gene: 8. Looked up from germline, CDR1 is SGHRS and CDR2 is YFSETQ. CDR3 length: 17 residues. The CDR3 nucleotides read TGCGCCAGCAGCTTGGTTAGCGGGAGGGCCGGGGTCAATGAGCAGTTCTTC. Protein product: CASSLVSGRAGVNEQFF.

This clonotype was counted between two and nine times. V is TRBV5-1 and J is TRBJ1-1; 8 bases align to TRBD1. This CDR3 has 14 residues. Germline lookup yields CDR1 SGHRS and CDR2 YFSETQ. Trimming cost V 4 bases and J 5 bases; bases outside gene matches: 7. The CDR3 spells CASSPPDRATEAFF. CDR3 sequence (DNA): TGCGCCAGCAGCCCACCGGACAGGGCTACTGAAGCTTTCTTT.

The V gene is TRBV12-5, the J gene TRBJ1-1; unclear D gene. Trimming stripped 3 bases from V and 0 bases from J, with 20 bases between. Germline CDR1 LGHNT, CDR2 FRNRAP. The CDR3 runs to 18 residues. CDR3 protein: CASGFAPNTAYLNTEAFF. The DNA for the CDR3 is TGTGCTAGTGGTTTTGCCCCTAACACGGCATACTTGAACACTGAAGCTTTCTTT.

The sample holds a few counts of this clonotype. The chain employs TRBV11-2 and TRBJ2-2, with 13 bases fitting TRBD2. This CDR3 is built from 19 residues. Per the germline V gene, CDR1 is SGHAT and CDR2 is FQNNGV. Unmatched junction bases numbered 9, after V lost 2 bases and J lost 3 bases. The CDR3 region is CASSLNVRLAGGYTGELFF. CDR3 bases: TGTGCCAGCAGCTTAAACGTCCGACTAGCGGGAGGATACACCGGGGAGCTGTTTTTT.